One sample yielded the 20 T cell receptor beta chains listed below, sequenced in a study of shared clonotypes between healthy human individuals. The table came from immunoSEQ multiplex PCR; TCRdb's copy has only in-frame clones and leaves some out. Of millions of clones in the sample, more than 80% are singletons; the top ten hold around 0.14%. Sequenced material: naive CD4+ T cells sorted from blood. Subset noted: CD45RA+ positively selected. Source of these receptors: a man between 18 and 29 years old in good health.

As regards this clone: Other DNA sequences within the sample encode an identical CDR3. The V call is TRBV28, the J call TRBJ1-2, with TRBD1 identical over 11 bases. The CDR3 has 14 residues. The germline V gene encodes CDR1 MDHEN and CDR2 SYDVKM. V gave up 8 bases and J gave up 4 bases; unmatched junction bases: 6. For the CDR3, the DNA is TGTGCCAGCGGAGGGACAGGGGGACTCTATGGCTACACCTTC. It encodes CASGGTGGLYGYTF.

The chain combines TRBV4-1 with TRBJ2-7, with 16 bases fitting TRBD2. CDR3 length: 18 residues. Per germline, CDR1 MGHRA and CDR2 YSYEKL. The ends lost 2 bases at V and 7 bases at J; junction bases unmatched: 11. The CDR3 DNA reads TGCGCCAGCAGCCAACTGCCTGGGACTAGCGGGGGGGCGGGTGAGCAGTACTTC. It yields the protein CASSQLPGTSGGAGEQYF.

The CDR3 spells CASSFTFTRVLGDEQFF. The CDR3 DNA reads TGTGCCAGCAGTTTTACTTTTACTAGGGTCCTCGGGGATGAGCAGTTCTTC. The chain combines TRBV27 with TRBJ2-1, with D possibly matching TRBD2 (5 bases). Per the germline V gene, CDR1 is MNHEY and CDR2 is SMNVEV (reference sequence). Trimming left V 3 bases short and J 8 bases short, with 23 bases between. This CDR3 comprises 17 residues.

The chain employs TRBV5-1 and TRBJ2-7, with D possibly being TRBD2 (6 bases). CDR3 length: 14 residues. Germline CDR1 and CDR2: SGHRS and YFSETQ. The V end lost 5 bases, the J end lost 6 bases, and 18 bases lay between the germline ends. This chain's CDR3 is CASSPGTSPTEQYF. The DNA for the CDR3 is TGCGCCAGCAGTCCCGGGACTTCTCCGACCGAGCAGTACTTC.

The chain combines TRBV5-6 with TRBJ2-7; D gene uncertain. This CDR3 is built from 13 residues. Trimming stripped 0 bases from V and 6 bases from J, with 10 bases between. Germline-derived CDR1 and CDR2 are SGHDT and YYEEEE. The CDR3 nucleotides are TGTGCCAGCAGCTTGGGTGCAGTTGGCGAGCAGTACTTC. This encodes CASSLGAVGEQYF.

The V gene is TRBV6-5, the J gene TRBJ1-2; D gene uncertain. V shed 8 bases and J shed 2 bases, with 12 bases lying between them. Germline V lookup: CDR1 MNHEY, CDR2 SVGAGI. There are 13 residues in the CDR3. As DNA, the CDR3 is TGTGCCAGCCTAGGCAGGATCAACTATGGCTACACCTTC. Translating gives CASLGRINYGYTF.

CDR3 sequence: CASTQGGENTEAFF. CDR3 coding DNA: TGCGCCAGCACCCAGGGGGGGGAGAACACTGAAGCTTTCTTT. The rearrangement uses TRBV5-1 and TRBJ1-1, with 7 nucleotides matching TRBD1. Germline V gene data show CDR1 as SGHRS and CDR2 as YFSETQ. The CDR3 has 14 amino acids. V shed 6 bases, J shed 1 base, and the junction held 6 bases outside the gene matches.

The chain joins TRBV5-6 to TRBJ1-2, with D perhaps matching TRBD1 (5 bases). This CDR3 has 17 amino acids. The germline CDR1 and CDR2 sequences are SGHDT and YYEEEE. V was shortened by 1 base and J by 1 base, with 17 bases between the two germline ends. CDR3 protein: CASSLRQGAPINYGYTF. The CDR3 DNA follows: TGTGCCAGCAGCTTGAGGCAGGGCGCCCCCATTAACTATGGCTACACCTTC.

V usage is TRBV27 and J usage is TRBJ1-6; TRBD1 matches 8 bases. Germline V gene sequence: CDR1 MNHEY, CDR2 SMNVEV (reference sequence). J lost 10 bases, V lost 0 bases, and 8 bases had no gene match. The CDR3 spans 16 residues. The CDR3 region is CASSLSRQGASSPLHF. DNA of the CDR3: TGTGCCAGCAGTTTATCTCGGCAGGGGGCAAGCTCACCCCTCCACTTT.

The CDR3 coding sequence is TGTGCCAGCAGCCCAGGGGGAACAAGAAACACCATATATTTT. Translating gives CASSPGGTRNTIYF. The chain links TRBV5-4 to TRBJ1-3, with 7 positions matching TRBD1. This CDR3 spans 14 amino acids. Germline loops: CDR1 SGHNT, CDR2 YYREEE (reference sequence). V was clipped by 4 bases and J by 5 bases; unmatched bases: 6. The variable domain in full, with the rest retrieved from reference TRBV5-4 and TRBJ1-3, is ETGVTQSPTHLIKTRGQQVTLRCSSQSGHNTVSWYQQALGQGPQFIFQYYREEENGRGNFPPRFSGLQFPNYSSELNVNALELDDSALYLCASSPGGTRNTIYFGEGSWLTVV.

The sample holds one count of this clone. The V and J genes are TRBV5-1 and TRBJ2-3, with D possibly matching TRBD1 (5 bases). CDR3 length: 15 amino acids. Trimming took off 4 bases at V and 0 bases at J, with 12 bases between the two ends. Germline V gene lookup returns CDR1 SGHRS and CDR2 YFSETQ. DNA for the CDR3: TGCGCCAGCAGCACGGATAGGGGTAGCACAGATACGCAGTATTTT. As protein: CASSTDRGSTDTQYF.

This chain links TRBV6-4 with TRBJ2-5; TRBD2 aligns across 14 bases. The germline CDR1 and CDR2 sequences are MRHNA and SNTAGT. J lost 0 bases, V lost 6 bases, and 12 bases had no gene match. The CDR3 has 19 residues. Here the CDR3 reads CASSYGLAGGLYDQETQYF. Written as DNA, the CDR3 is TGTGCCAGCAGCTACGGACTAGCGGGGGGACTGTATGACCAAGAGACCCAGTACTTC.

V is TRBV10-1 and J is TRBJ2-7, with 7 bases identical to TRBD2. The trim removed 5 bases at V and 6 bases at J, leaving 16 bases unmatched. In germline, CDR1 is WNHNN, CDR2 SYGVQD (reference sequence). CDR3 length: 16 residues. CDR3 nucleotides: TGCGCCAGCAGTTCAGAGCGGGATAGTGGGAACGGCGAGCAGTACTTC. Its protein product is CASSSERDSGNGEQYF.

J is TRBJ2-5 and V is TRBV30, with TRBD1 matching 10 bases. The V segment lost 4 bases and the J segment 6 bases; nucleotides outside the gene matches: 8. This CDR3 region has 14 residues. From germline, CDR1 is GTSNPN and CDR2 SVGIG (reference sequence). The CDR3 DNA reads TGTGCCTGGAAACCACGGGGACAGGGGAAGACCCAGTACTTC. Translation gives CAWKPRGQGKTQYF.

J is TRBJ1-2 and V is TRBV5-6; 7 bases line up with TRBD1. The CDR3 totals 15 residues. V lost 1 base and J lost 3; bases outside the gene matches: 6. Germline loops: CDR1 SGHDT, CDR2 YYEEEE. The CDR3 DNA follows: TGTGCCAGCAGCTTGCTGGACAGGCCAGACTATGGCTACACCTTC. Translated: CASSLLDRPDYGYTF.

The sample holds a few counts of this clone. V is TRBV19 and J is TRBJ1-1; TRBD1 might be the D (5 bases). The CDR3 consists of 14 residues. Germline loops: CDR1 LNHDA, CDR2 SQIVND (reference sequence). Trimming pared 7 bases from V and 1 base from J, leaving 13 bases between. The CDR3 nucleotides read TGTGCCAGTACCCCGTCAGGGAGGAACACTGAAGCTTTCTTT. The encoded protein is CASTPSGRNTEAFF.

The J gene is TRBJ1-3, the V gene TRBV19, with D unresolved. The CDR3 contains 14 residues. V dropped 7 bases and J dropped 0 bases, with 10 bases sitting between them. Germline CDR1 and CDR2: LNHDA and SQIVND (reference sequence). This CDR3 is CASMSTSSGNTIYF. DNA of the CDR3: TGTGCCAGTATGAGTACTAGCTCTGGAAACACCATATATTTT.

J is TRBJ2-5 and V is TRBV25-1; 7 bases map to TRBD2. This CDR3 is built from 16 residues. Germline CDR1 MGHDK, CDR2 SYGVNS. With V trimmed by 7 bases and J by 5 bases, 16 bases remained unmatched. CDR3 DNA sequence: TGTGCCAGCAAGGCTAGCGGAGGAAGTAGTTGGGAGACCCAGTACTTC. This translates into CASKASGGSSWETQYF.

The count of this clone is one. CDR3 bases: TGTGCCAGCAGGGACAGGGGTGGCGAGACCCAGTACTTC. Translating it yields CASRDRGGETQYF. This chain links TRBV2 with TRBJ2-5; 9 nucleotides match TRBD1. J gave up 5 bases and V 6 bases, and 4 bases lay outside the gene matches. The CDR3 covers 13 residues. Per germline, CDR1 SNHLY and CDR2 FYNNEI.

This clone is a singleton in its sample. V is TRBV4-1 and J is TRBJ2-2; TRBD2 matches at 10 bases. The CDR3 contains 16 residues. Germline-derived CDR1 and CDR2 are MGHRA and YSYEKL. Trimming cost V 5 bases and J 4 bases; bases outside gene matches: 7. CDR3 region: CASSYGLADITGELFF. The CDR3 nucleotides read TGCGCCAGCAGCTACGGACTAGCGGATATCACCGGGGAGCTGTTTTTT.